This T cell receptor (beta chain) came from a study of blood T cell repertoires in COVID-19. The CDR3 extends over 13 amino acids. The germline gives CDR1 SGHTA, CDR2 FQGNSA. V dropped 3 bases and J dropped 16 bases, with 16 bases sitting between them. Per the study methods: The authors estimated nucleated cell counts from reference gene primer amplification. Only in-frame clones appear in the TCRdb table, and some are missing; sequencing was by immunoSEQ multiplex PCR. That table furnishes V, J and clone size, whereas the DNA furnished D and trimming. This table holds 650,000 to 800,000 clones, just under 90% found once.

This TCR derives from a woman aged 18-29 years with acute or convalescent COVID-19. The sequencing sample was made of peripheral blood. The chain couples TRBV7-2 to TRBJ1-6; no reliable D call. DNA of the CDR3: TGTGCCAGCAGCTTCAGCGTTGGGCGGGGACTCCACTTT. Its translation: CASSFSVGRGLHF.